The 10 T cell receptor beta chains in this list originate from one sample, sequenced in a study of control samples from healthy donors and cancer patients. This table comes from immunoSEQ multiplex PCR, and its TCRdb copy is limited to in-frame clones, with some not included. The sample comprises 70,000 to 100,000 clones, about nine tenths of which are singletons, and 17% rests with the top ten. The source material was blood. The receptors were gathered from a man aged 45-65 years in good health.

The rearrangement joins TRBV9 to TRBJ1-5; D is uncertain. Per germline, CDR1 SGDLS and CDR2 YYNGEE. The CDR3 is 14 amino acids. With 3 bases removed from V and 4 bases from J, the gap between germline ends came to 11 bases. DNA of the CDR3: TGTGCCAGCAGCGCGGACGGAAGGAATCAGCCCCAGCATTTT. Translating it yields CASSADGRNQPQHF.

The CDR3 sequence: CASGLEGGRDGYTF. CDR3 in DNA: TGTGCTAGTGGTTTGGAGGGGGGACGGGACGGCTACACCTTC. J is TRBJ1-2 and V is TRBV12-5; perhaps TRBD1 as D (6 bases). Germline V gene lookup returns CDR1 LGHNT and CDR2 FRNRAP. This CDR3 region has 14 residues. Trimming shortened V by 1 base and J by 8 bases, and 14 bases separated the two germline ends.

This clone was seen a single time. The V and J genes are TRBV12-3 or TRBV12-4 and TRBJ1-1; D not resolved. Deletions cut 5 bases from V and 7 bases from J, with 11 bases between. This CDR3 is built from 12 residues. As DNA, the CDR3 is TGTGCCAGCAGTCTGGACGGATTTGAAGCTTTCTTT. Its protein product is CASSLDGFEAFF.

The genes are TRBV9 and TRBJ1-2; no reliable D call. V was clipped by 0 bases and J by 5 bases, with 8 bases between them. The CDR3 is 13 residues long. Germline CDR1 reads SGDLS; CDR2 reads YYNGEE. For the CDR3, the DNA is TGTGCCAGCAGCGTAGAGGCAGAGTATGGCTACACCTTC. This codes for CASSVEAEYGYTF.

This clone was found once. The chain has TRBV10-3 and TRBJ2-1; D tentatively reads TRBD1 or TRBD2 (6 bases each). Looked up from germline, CDR1 is ENHRY and CDR2 is SYGVKD. V lost 0 bases and J 5 bases, leaving 11 bases between the germline ends. CDR3 length: 15 residues. CDR3 region: CAISESKGGNNEQFF. The DNA for the CDR3 is TGTGCCATCAGTGAGTCGAAGGGGGGTAACAATGAGCAGTTCTTC.

CDR3 coding DNA: TGTGCCAGCAGTGAGCCGGCCCCGGGAACTGAAGCTTTCTTT. Its protein is CASSEPAPGTEAFF. The genes are TRBV6-1 and TRBJ1-1; unclear D gene. The CDR3 spans 14 residues. CDR1 is MNHNS and CDR2 is SASEGT in the germline V gene. Trimming removed 3 bases at V and 5 bases at J, with 13 bases between.

The J gene is TRBJ2-1, the V gene TRBV25-1; 10 nucleotides align to TRBD1. Germline-derived CDR1 and CDR2 are MGHDK and SYGVNS. The length of the CDR3 is 15 residues. The J segment lost 7 bases and the V segment lost 4 bases, leaving 7 bases of the junction unmatched. The CDR3 DNA sequence: TGTGCCAGCAGTGCCTTGGGACAGGGGAGGAATGAGCAGTTCTTC. This translates into CASSALGQGRNEQFF. Full variable domain (rest looked up from reference TRBV25-1 and TRBJ2-1): EADIYQTPRYLVIGTGKKITLECSQTMGHDKMYWYQQDPGMELHLIHYSYGVNSTEKGDLSSESTVSRIRTEHFPLTLESARPSHTSQYLCASSALGQGRNEQFFGPGTRLTVL.

V usage is TRBV27 and J usage is TRBJ2-2; D might be TRBD1 (6 bases). Germline CDR1 and CDR2: MNHEY and SMNVEV (reference sequence). Trimming pared 7 bases from V and 1 base from J, leaving 10 bases between. This CDR3 region has 14 residues. The CDR3 nucleotides are TGTGCCAGCACAGGACAGCAGAACACCGGGGAGCTGTTTTTT. Protein: CASTGQQNTGELFF.

The chain links TRBV11-3 to TRBJ2-1, with 7 bases fitting TRBD2. V was clipped by 4 bases and J by 5 bases; unmatched bases: 17. Germline V gene sequence: CDR1 SGHNT, CDR2 YENEEA. CDR3 length: 18 residues. The CDR3 DNA reads TGTGCCAGCAGCTCGGGTCCTAGTCTCGGGGGGAACAACAATGAGCAGTTCTTC. As protein: CASSSGPSLGGNNNEQFF.

The chain combines TRBV3-1 (or the pseudogene TRBV3-2) with TRBJ1-1; 7 bases map to TRBD1. Germline values: CDR1 LGHDT, CDR2 YNNKEL (reference sequence). The length of the CDR3 is 15 residues. The V and J ends lost 4 bases and 6 bases, in that order; junction bases with no gene match: 11. The CDR3 coding sequence is TGTGCCAGCAGCCCCCGAGGCAGGGGGGTACCTGAAGCTTTCTTT. It yields the protein CASSPRGRGVPEAFF.